This T cell receptor (beta chain) was obtained from a study of identical twins. This clonotype has only a few counts. Its specificity is unknown. Template switching added a universal primer site; cDNA carried unique molecular identifiers. TCRdb fed the 5' RACE reads into MiXCR, producing one record per CDR3 protein. In the table there are approximately 220,000 distinct CDR3 sequences, around 9.6% of which are singletons. The CDR3 is made up of 11 amino acids. V lost 7 bases and J 6 bases, leaving 13 bases between the germline ends. The germline gives CDR1 DFQATT, CDR2 SNEGSKA (reference sequence). Study conclusions and caveats: A lower insertion count was a feature of abundant cord blood beta clonotypes, with no such feature in memory repertoires. Partly confounded zero-insertion analyses could result from invariant MAIT and iNKT cells.

The chain has TRBV20-1 and TRBJ2-7; TRBD2 might be the D (5 bases). The specimen was memory (CD45RO+) T cells sorted from blood. This receptor was obtained from a woman between 18 and 29 years old in good health. DNA of the CDR3: TGCAGTGGGGGTCTAGCTACCGAGCAGTACTTC. It codes for CSGGLATEQYF.